This TCR beta chain is from a study of CD4 and CD8 cells across lung adenocarcinoma regions (dated by TCRdb to 2016 to 2019). Regarding the research as a whole: The study examined intratumor heterogeneity of the T cell receptor repertoire by comparing tumor centers with tumor margins.

The CDR3, from cysteine to phenylalanine, totals 16 residues. The DNA shown is the 48-base CDR3, in frame from base 1. The germline V gene (reference sequence) specifies LGHDT as CDR1 and YNNKEL as CDR2. Compared with germline, V lacks 2 bases and J lacks 2 bases; bases without a gene match: 4. To prepare the library, PCR was applied. The reads were generated on a HiSeq X Ten. TCRdb handled the public reads itself, with Q25 trimming in fastp and clone calling in MiXCR, and kept productive beta chains. Every CDR3 protein is listed once, alongside the most common genes and DNA of its rows. The sample contains fewer than 30,000 distinct CDR3 sequences, around 56% of them found a single time. The biggest ten clones account for under 50% of the sample. A remark on this clonotype: Its antigen is still unknown. Per-nucleotide qualities are absent, and no much larger clonotype sits a single base away.

Patients with localized lung adenocarcinoma, a subtype of non-small cell lung cancer, were used as donors. The samples were taken from the centers of localized lung adenocarcinomas. For TCR repertoire analysis, CD8+ T cells from tumor tissue were profiled apart from CD4+ T cells. The rearrangement joined TRBV3-1 to TRBJ1-2; 11 nucleotides in the junction match TRBD1. This TCR derives from a male donor with lung adenocarcinoma. The CD4 and CD8 labels of this study may be unreliable. Sequenced sample: CD8+ T cells from the center of a lung tumor. The cell subset or site label, read with the paper, signifies: tumor center region. The nucleotides are TGTGCCAGCAGCCAATCCCGGGACAGGGGGAACTATGGCTACACCTTC. It translates to CASSQSRDRGNYGYTF.